Shown below are 7 T cell receptor beta chains from a single sample sequenced in a study of beta chain features in type 1 diabetes. Since all of the isolated RNA was reverse transcribed, expressed TCRB transcripts were what got sequenced. Libraries were prepared by immunoSEQ multiplex PCR; TCRdb keeps only in-frame clonotypes and omits some of them. The data hold about 450,000 clones, with about an eighth observed a single time. The material sequenced was naive CD4+ T cells from blood. These receptors were taken from a woman between 18 and 30 years old in good health.

This clone appeared a few times. The CDR3 DNA is TGTGCCTCCCGAAACGCCCGGAGGAACTATGGCTACACCTTC. It translates to CASRNARRNYGYTF. The V call is TRBV27, the J call TRBJ1-2, with no clear D. Trimming left V 11 bases short and J 2 bases short, with 18 bases between. The V gene's germline CDR1 is MNHEY and CDR2 SMNVEV (reference sequence). This CDR3 comprises 14 residues.

About this clone itself: Germline is not matched at one junction end, which may reflect a read error. This rearrangement joins TRBV4-2 to TRBJ2-4; D not certain. Per germline, CDR1 LGHNA and CDR2 YNFKEQ. The CDR3 loop spans 16 amino acids. CDR3 sequence reads: CASSQGRREVKNIQYF. The CDR3 nucleotides are TGTGCCAGCAGTCAAGGACGCAGAGAGGTGAAAAACATTCAGTACTTC.

This clone was counted a few times. Other DNA sequences within the sample encode an identical CDR3. The rearrangement links TRBV7-2 to TRBJ2-7; TRBD1 is a possible D gene (5 bases). V was clipped by 3 bases and J by 0 bases, with 9 bases between them. CDR3 length: 14 amino acids. Germline CDR1 is SGHTA and CDR2 is FQGNSA. DNA of the CDR3: TGTGCCAGCAGCTTGGTAGGGGCCTCCTACGAGCAGTACTTC. Translated: CASSLVGASYEQYF.

The rearrangement links TRBV9 to TRBJ1-2; 8 nucleotides align to TRBD1. CDR1 is SGDLS, CDR2 YYNGEE, per germline. There are 13 residues in the CDR3. V was pared by 4 bases and J by 5 bases, with 4 bases of the junction left unmatched. The CDR3 nucleotides are TGTGCCAGCAGCCTCGGACAGGGATATGGCTACACCTTC. Its translation: CASSLGQGYGYTF.

The chain couples TRBV6-5 to TRBJ2-5; D unclear. The V end was cut by 6 bases, the J end by 4 bases, with 15 bases between. Germline V CDR1 and CDR2: MNHEY, SVGAGI. The CDR3 runs to 14 residues. The CDR3 loop is CASSLDALPETQYF. CDR3 DNA sequence: TGTGCCAGCAGCCTGGATGCGCTCCCAGAGACCCAGTACTTC.

This clone was detected a few times. Other DNA sequences in this sample translate to the same CDR3. The chain employs TRBV9 and TRBJ2-7, with D unresolved. The V gene lost 5 bases and the J gene lost 0 bases, with 12 bases spanning the gap. The V gene's germline CDR1 is SGDLS and CDR2 YYNGEE. This CDR3 region has 14 residues. The CDR3 loop reads CASSVLSSSYEQYF. In DNA form, the CDR3 reads TGTGCCAGCAGTGTGCTCTCAAGCTCCTACGAGCAGTACTTC. Looking up the rest from reference TRBV9 and TRBJ2-7 gives the full variable domain: DSGVTQTPKHLITATGQRVTLRCSPRSGDLSVYWYQQSLDQGLQFLIQYYNGEERAKGNILERFSAQQFPDLHSELNLSSLELGDSALYFCASSVLSSSYEQYFGPGTRLTVT.

The gene calls are TRBV29-1 and TRBJ2-3; D could derive from TRBD1 or TRBD2 (5 bases each). The ends were cut back, 7 bases at V and 2 bases at J, with 13 bases in the middle. Germline lookup yields CDR1 SQVTM and CDR2 ANQGSEA. The length of the CDR3 is 13 residues. The CDR3 region is CSGSGRITDTQYF. The DNA of the CDR3 is TGCAGCGGATCGGGACGGATCACAGATACGCAGTATTTT.